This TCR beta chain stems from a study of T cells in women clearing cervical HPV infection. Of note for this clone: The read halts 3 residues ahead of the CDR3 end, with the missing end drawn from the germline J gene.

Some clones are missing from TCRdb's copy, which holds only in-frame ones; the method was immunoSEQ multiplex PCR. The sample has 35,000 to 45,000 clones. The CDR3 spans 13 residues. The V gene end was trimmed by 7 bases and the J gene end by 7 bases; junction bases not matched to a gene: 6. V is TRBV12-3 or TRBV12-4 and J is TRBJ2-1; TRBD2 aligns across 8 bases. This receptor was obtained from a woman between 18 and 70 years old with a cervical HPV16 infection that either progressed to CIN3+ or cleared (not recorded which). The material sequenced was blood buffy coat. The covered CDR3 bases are TGTGCCAGCAAAAGCGGGAGTTTTAATGAG. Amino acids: CASKSGSFNE. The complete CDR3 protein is CASKSGSFNEQFF.